This is a list of T cell receptor beta chains from one sample in a study of T cell responses to AZD1222 COVID-19 vaccine. Sequenced by immunoSEQ multiplex PCR; TCRdb stores in-frame clones only, minus some. Of 150,000 to 200,000 clones listed, approximately 95% were seen once; the top ten hold 1%. The source was peripheral blood, collected 28 days after the second AZD1222 dose. All receptors come from an adult who received the AZD1222 COVID-19 vaccine. Each CDR3 is given with its conserved first and last residue. A D gene is named only where the DNA matches it firmly. Rows give clone size only sometimes, using once, few, many, or a class for an expanded clone.

-	TRBJ2-5	TRBD1	TRBV30	TGTGCCTCCGGGACAGGGCGAGAGACCCAGTACTTC	CASGTGRETQYF
-	TRBJ2-7	-	TRBV18	TGTGCCAGCTCACCACCACACCAAATGGGGCAGTACTTC	CASSPPHQMGQYF
-	TRBJ2-3	-	TRBV6-2/TRBV6-3	TGTGCCAGCAGCCACGGGGTCACAGATACGCAGTATTTT	CASSHGVTDTQYF
-	TRBJ1-1	-	TRBV9	TGTGCCAGCAGCCGAGCGGCAGCGAACACTGAAGCTTTCTTT	CASSRAAANTEAFF
-	TRBJ2-1	TRBD2	TRBV9	TGTGCCAGTGCCGAGGCTAGCGGGGTGGGTGAGCAGTTCTTC	CASAEASGVGEQFF
-	TRBJ1-2	-	TRBV27	TGTGCCAGCAGGATCGCAGGGTTCGGTGGAGGTAGTCTGTCTGGCTACACCTTC	CASRIAGFGGGSLSGYTF
-	TRBJ2-2	TRBD1	TRBV5-1	TGCGCCAGCAGCTTGGTAGGGACAGGGGGCAGTGCCGGGGAGCTGTTTTTT	CASSLVGTGGSAGELFF
-	TRBJ1-1	-	TRBV12-3/TRBV12-4	TGTGCCAGCAGTTTGGACGGCTTCACTGAAGCTTTCTTT	CASSLDGFTEAFF
-	TRBJ1-4	TRBD1	TRBV14	TGTGCCAGCAGCAAGGGACAGGGTCTAAAAAAACTGTTTTTT	CASSKGQGLKKLFF
-	TRBJ1-6	-	TRBV6-5	TGTGCCAGCAGTTACCCTCGGGCACCCCTCCACTTT	CASSYPRAPLHF
-	TRBJ2-7	TRBD1	TRBV7-2	TGTGCCAGCAGCTCCCGGGACAGGTACGAGCAGTACTTC	CASSSRDRYEQYF
-	TRBJ2-7	TRBD1	TRBV6-2/TRBV6-3	TGTGCCAGCAGTGGACAGGGCTCCTACGAGCAGTACTTC	CASSGQGSYEQYF
-	TRBJ2-3	TRBD2	TRBV5-5	TGTGCCAGCAGCCCTCCCTTGCTAGCGGGGTCCACAGATACGCAGTATTTT	CASSPPLLAGSTDTQYF
-	TRBJ1-2	-	TRBV12-5	TGTGCTAGTGGTTCAATGGGTGGCTACACCTTC	CASGSMGGYTF
-	TRBJ2-5	TRBD2	TRBV9	TGTGCCAGCAGCGGAGGGACTAGCGGGGGGAAAGAGACCCAGTACTTC	CASSGGTSGGKETQYF
-	TRBJ1-2	-	TRBV24-1	TGTGCCACCAGTGCAGGACAAGCTTGGGGCTACACCTTC	CATSAGQAWGYTF
-	TRBJ1-1	-	TRBV30	TGTGCTTCCAGCGGGACGGGGGACACTGAAGCTTTCTTT	CASSGTGDTEAFF
-	TRBJ1-1	-	TRBV7-9	TGTGCCAGCAGCTTGGATGAGACTGAAGCTTTCTTT	CASSLDETEAFF
once	TRBJ1-2	TRBD1	TRBV14	TGTGCCAGCAGCCAAGATCCAGGACAGGGCAATAACTATGGCTACACCTTC	CASSQDPGQGNNYGYTF
-	TRBJ2-5	-	TRBV6-5	TGTGCCAGCAGTAGACAGAGGGCCCAGTACTTC	CASSRQRAQYF
-	TRBJ2-7	-	TRBV7-2	TGTGCCAGCAGCGCCCAGGACACAGGGCGGCTAAAAGAGCAGTACTTC	CASSAQDTGRLKEQYF
-	TRBJ2-7	TRBD1	TRBV7-9	TGTGCCAGCAGCCCCCCCGGGACAGAGGAGCAGTACTTC	CASSPPGTEEQYF
-	TRBJ1-3	-	TRBV2	TGTGCCAGCAGTGAAAGGGGAACAATCTGGAGAAACACCATATATTTT	CASSERGTIWRNTIYF
-	TRBJ2-5	-	TRBV5-4	TGTGCCAGCAGCTTCTCAGAGACCCAGTACTTC	CASSFSETQYF
-	TRBJ1-5	-	TRBV11-2	TGTGCCAGCAGCGCCACAGGGAAGATTGAGCCCCAGCATTTT	CASSATGKIEPQHF
-	TRBJ1-1	-	TRBV12-5	TGTGCTAGTGGTTTTACAGCCCTGAACACTGAAGCTTTCTTT	CASGFTALNTEAFF
-	TRBJ1-1	TRBD1	TRBV18	TGTGCCAGCTCACCGATACAGGGGAGCACTGAAGCTTTCTTT	CASSPIQGSTEAFF
-	TRBJ2-7	-	TRBV14	TGTGCCAGCCGGGGCGGCTCCGACCCCTACGAGCAGTACTTC	CASRGGSDPYEQYF
-	TRBJ1-1	TRBD1	TRBV29-1	TGCAGCACCCGAGGGCAGGGGGCGGGTGGTGTCACTGAAGCTTTCTTT	CSTRGQGAGGVTEAFF
-	TRBJ2-1	TRBD1	TRBV6-5	TGTGCCAGCCAAAAGGGACAGGATATGCAGCAGTTCTTC	CASQKGQDMQQFF
-	TRBJ1-4	-	TRBV2	TGTGCCAGCAGCCACAGCACCTTTATGGGAACTAATGAAAAACTGTTTTTT	CASSHSTFMGTNEKLFF
few	TRBJ1-6	-	TRBV30	TGTGCCTGGAGTGTCGGGGGCTCCTATAATTCACCCCTCCACTTT	CAWSVGGSYNSPLHF
-	TRBJ1-5	-	TRBV19	TGTGCCAGTAGTACCATTCTAGATCAGCCCCAGCATTTT	CASSTILDQPQHF
-	TRBJ1-6	TRBD1	TRBV19	TGTGCCAGTAGTACCTGGACAGGGGGCCGATCACCCCTCCACTTT	CASSTWTGGRSPLHF
-	TRBJ2-1	-	TRBV21-1	TGTGCCAGCAGCAAAAGTCGCGGGAATGAGCAGTTCTTC	CASSKSRGNEQFF
-	TRBJ1-1	-	TRBV2	TGTGCCAGCAGTGAATTCGGGGGGAACACTGAAGCTTTCTTT	CASSEFGGNTEAFF
-	TRBJ2-1	-	TRBV7-9	TGTGCCAGCACCCTTGGACTGCAGCCCATCAATGAGCAGTTCTTC	CASTLGLQPINEQFF
-	TRBJ2-4	-	TRBV9	TGTGCCAGCAGCGCCGACGGAGCCAAAAACATTCAGTACTTC	CASSADGAKNIQYF
-	TRBJ1-6	TRBD1	TRBV5-1	TGCGCCAGCAGGGTTGGGACAGGGGCCGATAATTCACCCCTCCACTTT	CASRVGTGADNSPLHF
-	TRBJ1-3	-	TRBV27	TGTGCCAGCAGTTTGGGTAGCGCCCTAACCGCCGGCTCTGGAAACACCATATATTTT	CASSLGSALTAGSGNTIYF
-	TRBJ1-3	-	TRBV6-6	TGTGCCAGCAGTTTACAAGGAAGCTCTGGAAACACCATATATTTT	CASSLQGSSGNTIYF
few	TRBJ1-4	-	TRBV18	TGTGCCAGCTCACCACCCGCGCTATCGAGGGGTGAAAAACTGTTTTTT	CASSPPALSRGEKLFF
few	TRBJ1-5	-	TRBV19	TGTGCCAGTAGTTTGGACAGAACAAATCAGCCCCAGCATTTT	CASSLDRTNQPQHF
-	TRBJ1-1	-	TRBV3-1/TRBV3-2	TGTGCCAGCAGGGCAGGGCCCTTGGATACTGAAGCTTTCTTT	CASRAGPLDTEAFF
-	TRBJ1-2	TRBD1	TRBV15	TGTGCCACCAGCAGAGGGGGACAGCTCTATGGCTACACCTTC	CATSRGGQLYGYTF